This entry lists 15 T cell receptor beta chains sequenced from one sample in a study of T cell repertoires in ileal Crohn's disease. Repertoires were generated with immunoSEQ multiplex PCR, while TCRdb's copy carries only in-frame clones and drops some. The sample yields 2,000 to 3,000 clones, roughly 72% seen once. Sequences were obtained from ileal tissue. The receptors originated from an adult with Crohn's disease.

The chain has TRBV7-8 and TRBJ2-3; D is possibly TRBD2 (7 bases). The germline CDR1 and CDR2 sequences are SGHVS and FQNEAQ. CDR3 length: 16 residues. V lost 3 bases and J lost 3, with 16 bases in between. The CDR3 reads CASSLGSGGSTDTQYF. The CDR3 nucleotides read TGTGCCAGCAGCTTGGGTTCGGGGGGCTCGACAGATACGCAGTATTTT.

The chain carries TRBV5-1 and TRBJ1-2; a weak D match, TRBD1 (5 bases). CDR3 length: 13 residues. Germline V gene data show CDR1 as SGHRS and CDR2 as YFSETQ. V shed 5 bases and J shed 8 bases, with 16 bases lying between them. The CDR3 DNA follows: TGCGCCAGCAGTCCCTGGGGGGAAAGGGGCTACACCTTC. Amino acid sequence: CASSPWGERGYTF.

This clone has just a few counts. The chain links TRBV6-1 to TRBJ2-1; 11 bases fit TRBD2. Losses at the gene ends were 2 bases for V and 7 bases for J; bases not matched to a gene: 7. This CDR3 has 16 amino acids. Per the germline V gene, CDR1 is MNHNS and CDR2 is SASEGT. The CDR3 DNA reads TGTGCCAGCAGTGAATCGGTGCTAGCGGGGGGTAATGAGCAGTTCTTC. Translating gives CASSESVLAGGNEQFF.

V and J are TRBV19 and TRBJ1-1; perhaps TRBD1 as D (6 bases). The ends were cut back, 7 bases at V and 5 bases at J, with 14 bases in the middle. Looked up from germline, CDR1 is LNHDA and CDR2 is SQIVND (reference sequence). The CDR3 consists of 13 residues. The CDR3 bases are TGTGCCAGTATTCGGGGGGGCTATACTGAAGCTTTCTTT. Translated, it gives CASIRGGYTEAFF.

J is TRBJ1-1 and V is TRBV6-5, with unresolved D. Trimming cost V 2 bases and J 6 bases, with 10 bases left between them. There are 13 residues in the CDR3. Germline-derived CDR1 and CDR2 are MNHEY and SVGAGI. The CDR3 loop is CASSYEGGSEAFF. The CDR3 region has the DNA TGTGCCAGCAGTTACGAGGGAGGGTCTGAAGCTTTCTTT.

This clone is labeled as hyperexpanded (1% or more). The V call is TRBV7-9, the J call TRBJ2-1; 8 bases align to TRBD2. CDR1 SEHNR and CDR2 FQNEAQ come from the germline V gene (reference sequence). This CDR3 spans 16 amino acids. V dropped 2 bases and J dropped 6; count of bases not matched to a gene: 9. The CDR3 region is CASSLSESGRGNEQFF. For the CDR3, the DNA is TGTGCCAGCAGCTTATCGGAAAGCGGGAGAGGCAATGAGCAGTTCTTC.

The CDR3 protein is CASSLWGVTSTDTQYF. The CDR3 DNA follows: TGTGCCAGCAGCTTATGGGGGGTTACTAGCACAGATACGCAGTATTTT. V is TRBV11-2 and J is TRBJ2-3; D is perhaps TRBD2 (6 bases). Germline-derived CDR1 and CDR2 are SGHAT and FQNNGV. V gave up 2 bases and J gave up 0 bases, with 12 bases separating them. CDR3 length equals 16 residues.

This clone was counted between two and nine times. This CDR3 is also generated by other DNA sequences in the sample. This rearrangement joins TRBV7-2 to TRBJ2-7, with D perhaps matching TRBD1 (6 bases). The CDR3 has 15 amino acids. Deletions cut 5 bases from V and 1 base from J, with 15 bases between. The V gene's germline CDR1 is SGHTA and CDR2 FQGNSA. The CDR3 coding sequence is TGTGCCAGCAGCCCCTCCCAGGGGACATCCTACGAGCAGTACTTC. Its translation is CASSPSQGTSYEQYF.

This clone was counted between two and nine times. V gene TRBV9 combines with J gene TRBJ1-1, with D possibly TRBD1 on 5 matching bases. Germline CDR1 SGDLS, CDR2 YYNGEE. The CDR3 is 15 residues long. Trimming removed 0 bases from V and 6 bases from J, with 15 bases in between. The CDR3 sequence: CASSVGGREGSEAFF. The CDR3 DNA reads TGTGCCAGCAGCGTAGGTGGCAGGGAGGGGTCTGAAGCTTTCTTT.

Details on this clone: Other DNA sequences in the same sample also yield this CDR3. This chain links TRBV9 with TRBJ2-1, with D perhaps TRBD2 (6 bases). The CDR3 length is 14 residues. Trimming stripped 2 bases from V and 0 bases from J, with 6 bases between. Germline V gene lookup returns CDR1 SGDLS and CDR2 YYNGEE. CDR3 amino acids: CASSVGGSYNEQFF. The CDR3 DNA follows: TGTGCCAGCAGCGTGGGGGGCTCCTACAATGAGCAGTTCTTC.

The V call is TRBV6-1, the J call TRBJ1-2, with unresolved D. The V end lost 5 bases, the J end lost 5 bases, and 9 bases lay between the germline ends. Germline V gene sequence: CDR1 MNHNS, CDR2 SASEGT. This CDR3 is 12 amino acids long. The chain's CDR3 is CASSMAIYGYTF. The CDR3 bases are TGTGCCAGCAGTATGGCAATTTATGGCTACACCTTC.

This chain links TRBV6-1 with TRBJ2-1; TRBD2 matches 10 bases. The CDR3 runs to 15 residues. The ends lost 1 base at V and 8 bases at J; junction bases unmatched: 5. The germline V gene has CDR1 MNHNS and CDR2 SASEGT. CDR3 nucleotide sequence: TGTGCCAGCAGTGAAGAAGCGGGGGGGCCGTATGAGCAGTTCTTC. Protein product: CASSEEAGGPYEQFF.

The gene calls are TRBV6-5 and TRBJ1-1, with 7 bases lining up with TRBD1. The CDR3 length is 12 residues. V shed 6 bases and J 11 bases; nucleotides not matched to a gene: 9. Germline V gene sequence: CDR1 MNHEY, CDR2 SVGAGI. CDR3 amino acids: CASRHQQGTAFF. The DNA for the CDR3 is TGTGCCAGCAGACACCAACAGGGGACGGCTTTCTTT.

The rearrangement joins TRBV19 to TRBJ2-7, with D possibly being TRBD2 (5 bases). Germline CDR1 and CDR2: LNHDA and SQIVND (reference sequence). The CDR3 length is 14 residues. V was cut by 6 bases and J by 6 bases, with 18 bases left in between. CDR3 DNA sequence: TGTGCCAGTAGCCCTCAGGCTCAACGGGGCGAGCAGTACTTC. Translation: CASSPQAQRGEQYF.

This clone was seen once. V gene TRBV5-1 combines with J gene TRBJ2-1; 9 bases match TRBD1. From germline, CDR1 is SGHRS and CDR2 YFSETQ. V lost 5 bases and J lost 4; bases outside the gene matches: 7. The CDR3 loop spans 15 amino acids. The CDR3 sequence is CASSSGQGTYNEQFF. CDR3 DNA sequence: TGCGCCAGCAGTTCCGGACAGGGGACTTACAATGAGCAGTTCTTC.